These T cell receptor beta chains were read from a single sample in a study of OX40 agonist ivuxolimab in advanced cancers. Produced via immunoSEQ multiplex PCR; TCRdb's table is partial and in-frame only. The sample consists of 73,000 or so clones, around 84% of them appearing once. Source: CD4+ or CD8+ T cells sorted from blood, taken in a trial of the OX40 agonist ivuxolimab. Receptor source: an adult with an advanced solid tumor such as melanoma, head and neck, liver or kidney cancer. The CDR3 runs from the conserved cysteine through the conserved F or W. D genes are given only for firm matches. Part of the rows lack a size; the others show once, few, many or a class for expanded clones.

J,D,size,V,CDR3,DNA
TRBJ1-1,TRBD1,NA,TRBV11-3,CASSLGGQGDTEAFF,TGTGCCAGCAGCTTAGGGGGACAGGGGGACACTGAAGCTTTCTTT
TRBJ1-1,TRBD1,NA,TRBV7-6,CASSTGTGRMNTEAFF,TGTGCCAGCAGCACAGGGACAGGTAGAATGAACACTGAAGCTTTCTTT
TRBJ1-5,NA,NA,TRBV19,CASEGGAIQPQHF,TGTGCCTCCGAGGGGGGCGCGATCCAGCCCCAGCATTTT
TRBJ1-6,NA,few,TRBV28,CASSQQALGSPLHF,TGTGCCAGCAGTCAACAGGCGCTCGGGTCACCCCTCCACTTT
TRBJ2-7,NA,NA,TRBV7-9,CASSPDFRPSYEQYF,TGTGCCAGCAGCCCGGACTTTAGGCCCTCCTACGAGCAGTACTTC
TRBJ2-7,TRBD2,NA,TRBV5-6,CASSSLAGGWYEQYF,TGTGCCAGCAGCTCCTTAGCGGGAGGTTGGTACGAGCAGTACTTC
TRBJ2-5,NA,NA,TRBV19,CASSPRGPGAQYF,TGTGCCAGTAGTCCTCGGGGACCGGGAGCCCAGTACTTC
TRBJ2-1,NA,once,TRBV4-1,CASSQVLPRTAGFEQFF,TGCGCCAGCAGCCAAGTCCTCCCCAGGACAGCAGGCTTCGAGCAGTTCTTC
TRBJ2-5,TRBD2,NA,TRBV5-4,CASSSGGRNAETQYF,TGTGCCAGCAGCTCCGGCGGGAGAAATGCAGAGACCCAGTACTTC
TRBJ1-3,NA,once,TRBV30,CAWGQISGNTIYF,TGTGCCTGGGGACAGATCTCTGGAAACACCATATATTTT
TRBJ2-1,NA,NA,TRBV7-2,CASSHAGGPYNGQFF,TGTGCCAGCAGTCATGCTGGTGGCCCCTACAATGGGCAGTTCTTC
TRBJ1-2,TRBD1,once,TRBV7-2,CASSRDREYGYTF,TGTGCCAGCAGCCGGGACAGGGAATATGGCTACACCTTC
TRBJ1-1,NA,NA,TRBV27,CASSQTRAQGSTEAFF,TGTGCCAGCAGTCAGACTCGGGCCCAGGGGAGCACTGAAGCTTTCTTT
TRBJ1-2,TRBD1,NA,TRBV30,CAYKPPGQGGSGYTF,TGTGCCTACAAACCCCCGGGACAGGGAGGCTCTGGCTACACCTTC
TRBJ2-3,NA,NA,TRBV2,CASRGSETDTQYF,TGTGCCAGCAGAGGGAGCGAAACAGATACGCAGTATTTT
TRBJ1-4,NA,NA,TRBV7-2,CASSLGSVFYEKLFF,TGTGCCAGCAGCCTAGGGTCCGTCTTTTATGAAAAACTGTTTTTT
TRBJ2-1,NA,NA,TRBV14,CASSHIGTERSNEQFF,TGTGCCAGCAGCCATATCGGTACGGAAAGATCCAATGAGCAGTTCTTC
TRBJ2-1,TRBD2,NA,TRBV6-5,CASSRSGEYNEQFF,TGTGCCAGCAGCCGTAGCGGGGAGTACAATGAGCAGTTCTTC
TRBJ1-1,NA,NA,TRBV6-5,CASSYMGENTEAFF,TGTGCCAGCAGTTACATGGGCGAGAACACTGAAGCTTTCTTT
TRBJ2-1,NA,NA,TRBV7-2,CAIQSRGYYNEQFF,TGTGCCATCCAAAGTAGGGGATACTACAATGAGCAGTTCTTC
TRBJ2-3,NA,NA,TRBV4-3,CASSQGKASRDTDTQYF,TGCGCCAGCAGCCAAGGGAAGGCGTCTCGGGACACAGATACGCAGTATTTT
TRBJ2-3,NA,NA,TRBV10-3,CAISGQRATDTQYF,TGTGCCATCAGTGGTCAGCGGGCCACAGATACGCAGTATTTT
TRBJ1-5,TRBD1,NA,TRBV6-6,CASSRASGGYQPQHF,TGTGCCAGCAGCCGCGCCTCAGGGGGATATCAGCCCCAGCATTTT
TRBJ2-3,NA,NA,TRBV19,CASSRDDTVLSTDTQYF,TGTGCCAGTAGCCGTGATGATACGGTCCTTAGCACAGATACGCAGTATTTT
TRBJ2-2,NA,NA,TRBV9,CASSVVSVGGELFF,TGTGCCAGCAGCGTAGTGTCAGTTGGGGGGGAGCTGTTTTTT
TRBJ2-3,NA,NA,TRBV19,CASAGGTRSTDTQYF,TGTGCCAGTGCTGGCGGCACCAGATCCACAGATACGCAGTATTTT
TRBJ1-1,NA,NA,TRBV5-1,CASSLGRWNTEAFF,TGCGCCAGCAGCTTGGGGCGCTGGAACACTGAAGCTTTCTTT
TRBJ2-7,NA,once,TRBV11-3,CASSLDGYEQYF,TGTGCCAGCAGCTTGGACGGGTACGAGCAGTACTTC
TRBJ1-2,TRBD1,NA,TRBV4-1,CASRPTGQGGKGYTF,TGCGCCAGCAGACCCACTGGACAGGGAGGGAAGGGCTACACCTTC
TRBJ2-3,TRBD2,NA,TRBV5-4,CASNPSSGGGLTDTQYF,TGTGCCAGCAACCCCAGTAGCGGGGGGGGGCTCACAGATACGCAGTATTTT
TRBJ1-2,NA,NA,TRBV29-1,CSVERRPSNVGYTF,TGCAGCGTTGAGAGGAGGCCCTCCAATGTGGGCTACACCTTC
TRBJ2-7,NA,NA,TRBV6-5,CASRDGLTSAYEQYF,TGTGCCAGCAGGGACGGGCTTACTAGTGCCTACGAGCAGTACTTC
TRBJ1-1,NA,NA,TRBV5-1,CASSVMRVQGTEAFF,TGCGCCAGCAGCGTAATGAGGGTCCAGGGGACTGAAGCTTTCTTT
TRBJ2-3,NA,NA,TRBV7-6,CASSFDGADTQYF,TGTGCCAGCAGCTTCGACGGTGCAGATACGCAGTATTTT
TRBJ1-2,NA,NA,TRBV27,CASSSTDSQIYGYTF,TGTGCCAGCAGTTCTACGGACAGCCAGATCTATGGCTACACCTTC
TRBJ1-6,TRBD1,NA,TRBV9,CASSATGDGSPLHF,TGTGCCAGCAGCGCCACAGGGGACGGTTCACCCCTCCACTTT
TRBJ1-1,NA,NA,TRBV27,CASSYSRTANTEAFF,TGTGCCAGCAGTTACTCCAGGACCGCGAACACTGAAGCTTTCTTT